The text below deals with one T cell receptor beta chain. This table comes from immunoSEQ multiplex PCR, and its TCRdb copy is limited to in-frame clones, with some not included. The table includes some 270,000 clones, about 91% detected once. This record comes from a study of blood T cell repertoires in COVID-19. Study summary: Researchers got acute and convalescent COVID-19 samples from the United States, Italy and Spain. PBMCs, B-cell-depleted T cells, or T cells were the source of the cDNA or gDNA that made up the material.

Trimming cost V 6 bases and J 3 bases, with 10 bases left between them. This CDR3 comprises 13 residues. The germline CDR1 and CDR2 sequences are SGDLS and YYNGEE. Source material: peripheral blood. The J gene is TRBJ2-1, the V gene TRBV9, with D possibly being TRBD1 (6 bases). This TCR derives from a woman aged 40 to 55 who had recovered from COVID-19. CDR3 nucleotides: TGTGCCAGCAACCGGGACAACTACAATGAGCAGTTCTTC. As protein: CASNRDNYNEQFF.